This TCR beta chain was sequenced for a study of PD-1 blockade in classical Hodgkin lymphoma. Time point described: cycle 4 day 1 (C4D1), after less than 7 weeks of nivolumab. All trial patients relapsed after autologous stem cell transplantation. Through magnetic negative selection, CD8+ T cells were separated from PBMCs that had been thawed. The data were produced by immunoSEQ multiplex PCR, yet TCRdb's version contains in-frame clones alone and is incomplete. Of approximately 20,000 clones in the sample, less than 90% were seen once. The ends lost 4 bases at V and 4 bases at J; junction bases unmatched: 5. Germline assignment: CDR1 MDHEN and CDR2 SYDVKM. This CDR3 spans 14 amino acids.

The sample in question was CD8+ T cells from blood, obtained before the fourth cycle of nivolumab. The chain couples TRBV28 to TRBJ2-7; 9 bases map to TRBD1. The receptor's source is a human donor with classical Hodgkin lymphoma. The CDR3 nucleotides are TGTGCCAGCAGTTGGGACAGGGTGGGATACGAGCAGTACTTC. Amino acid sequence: CASSWDRVGYEQYF.